The 26 T cell receptor beta chains given below trace back to one sample, sequenced in a study of T cell responses to AZD1222 COVID-19 vaccine. Sequencing was performed with immunoSEQ multiplex PCR; in TCRdb, only in-frame clones are kept and a portion is missing. Among around 170,000 clones listed, about nine tenths were seen once. Sequenced material: peripheral blood, taken on day 0 of AZD1222 vaccination. The receptors were gathered from an adult in good health.

The rearrangement links TRBV10-2 to TRBJ2-7; D might be TRBD2 (5 bases). Germline values: CDR1 WSHSY, CDR2 SAAADI. Deletions cut 2 bases from V and 0 bases from J, with 23 bases between. The CDR3 loop spans 19 amino acids. CDR3 sequence reads: CASSEPTYRAERASYEQYF. The DNA of the CDR3 is TGCGCCAGCAGTGAGCCAACATATCGAGCGGAGAGGGCCTCCTACGAGCAGTACTTC.

J is TRBJ1-2 and V is TRBV14; D may be TRBD1 (6 bases). Germline V gene lookup returns CDR1 SGHDN and CDR2 FVKESK. This CDR3 comprises 17 residues. Trimming took off 3 bases at V and 0 bases at J, with 17 bases between the two ends. CDR3 DNA sequence: TGTGCCAGCAGCCATACGAACAGGGTAACCGCTAACTATGGCTACACCTTC. Amino acids: CASSHTNRVTANYGYTF.

The chain has TRBV5-6 and TRBJ2-7; 7 nucleotides line up with TRBD1. The germline V gene has CDR1 SGHDT and CDR2 YYEEEE. The CDR3 has 16 residues. Germline trimming cut 2 bases from V and 5 bases from J; bases unmatched to any gene: 13. The CDR3 loop is CASSFWEGDRVHEQYF. CDR3 nucleotide sequence: TGTGCCAGCAGCTTTTGGGAAGGTGACAGGGTCCACGAGCAGTACTTC.

J is TRBJ1-1 and V is TRBV4-3; D is uncertain. V gave up 0 bases and J gave up 4 bases, with 3 bases separating them. Per the germline V gene, CDR1 is LGHNA and CDR2 is YSLEER. The CDR3 is 12 residues long. The CDR3 is CASSQDATEAFF. The CDR3 DNA sequence: TGCGCCAGCAGCCAAGATGCCACTGAAGCTTTCTTT.

The count of this clone is one. The rearrangement joins TRBV5-1 to TRBJ2-2; 9 bases map to TRBD1. CDR3 size: 17 residues. The germline gives CDR1 SGHRS, CDR2 YFSETQ. The ends lost 4 bases at V and 2 bases at J; junction bases unmatched: 9. CDR3 loop: CASSPGWTGANTGELFF. The DNA of the CDR3 is TGCGCCAGCAGCCCAGGATGGACAGGGGCTAACACCGGGGAGCTGTTTTTT.

On this clone: At the DNA level, this CDR3 is encoded by other sequences in the same sample as well. The chain uses TRBV27 and TRBJ2-7; D unresolved. Germline values: CDR1 MNHEY, CDR2 SMNVEV (reference sequence). V lost 3 bases to trimming and J lost 1 base, with 7 bases between them. CDR3 size: 13 residues. CDR3 nucleotides: TGTGCCAGCAGTTTGTACCGATCCTACGAGCAGTACTTC. This translates into CASSLYRSYEQYF.

The chain is built from TRBV6-1 and TRBJ2-7; possibly TRBD1 for D (5 bases). V lost 3 bases, J lost 0 bases, and 12 bases lay in between. Germline loops: CDR1 MNHNS, CDR2 SASEGT. The CDR3 runs to 15 residues. CDR3 sequence: CASSEFLDISYEQYF. The CDR3 DNA is TGTGCCAGCAGTGAGTTCCTGGACATCTCCTACGAGCAGTACTTC.

The chain is built from TRBV15 and TRBJ1-2, with a tentative D call TRBD1 (5 bases). Trimming cost V 7 bases and J 4 bases, with 13 bases left between them. The V gene's germline CDR1 is LNHNV and CDR2 YYDKDF (reference sequence). This CDR3 is built from 13 residues. The CDR3 DNA follows: TGTGCCACCACCCGGAGGCAGGGCTATGGCTACACCTTC. Translation gives CATTRRQGYGYTF.

The rearrangement links TRBV7-3 to TRBJ1-2; a possible D gene is TRBD1 (5 bases). V was clipped by 2 bases and J by 4 bases, with 8 bases between them. The length of the CDR3 is 13 residues. The germline V gene has CDR1 SGHTA and CDR2 FQGTGA. The CDR3 coding sequence is TGTGCCAGCAGCTTAGGGACCCCCTATGGCTACACCTTC. Its translation is CASSLGTPYGYTF.

This chain joins TRBV9 and TRBJ2-2; either TRBD1 or TRBD2 may supply D (5 bases each). Trimming left V 0 bases short and J 5 bases short, with 14 bases between. The CDR3 consists of 16 residues. Germline CDR1 reads SGDLS; CDR2 reads YYNGEE. CDR3: CASSVVEGLGTGELFF. For the CDR3, the DNA is TGTGCCAGCAGCGTAGTTGAGGGGTTGGGGACCGGGGAGCTGTTTTTT.

The chain carries TRBV11-2 and TRBJ2-3; 8 bases fit TRBD2. Unmatched junction bases numbered 8, after V lost 4 bases and J lost 2 bases. The germline V gene has CDR1 SGHAT and CDR2 FQNNGV. CDR3 size: 16 residues. This CDR3 is CASSSDTSGPTDTQYF. The CDR3 region has the DNA TGTGCCAGCAGCTCGGACACTAGCGGCCCCACAGATACGCAGTATTTT.

This clone was seen once. V usage is TRBV5-1 and J usage is TRBJ1-6; perhaps TRBD1 as D (5 bases). This CDR3 region has 14 residues. In germline, CDR1 is SGHRS, CDR2 YFSETQ. V lost 0 bases, J lost 8 bases, and 9 bases lay in between. The CDR3 DNA is TGCGCCAGCAGCTTGGGCCAGGGAGATTCACCCCTCCACTTT. Protein sequence: CASSLGQGDSPLHF. Drawing the rest from reference TRBV5-1 and TRBJ1-6, the complete variable domain is KAGVTQTPRYLIKTRGQQVTLSCSPISGHRSVSWYQQTPGQGLQFLFEYFSETQRNKGNFPGRFSGRQFSNSRSEMNVSTLELGDSALYLCASSLGQGDSPLHFGNGTRLTVT.

This rearrangement joins TRBV9 to TRBJ2-1; 12 bases are shared with TRBD2. This CDR3 region has 19 residues. From germline, CDR1 is SGDLS and CDR2 YYNGEE. Losses at the gene ends were 3 bases for V and 6 bases for J; bases not matched to a gene: 16. This chain's CDR3 is CASSAPTSGRTRTVNEQFF. In nucleotides, the CDR3 is TGTGCCAGCAGCGCGCCAACTAGCGGGAGGACCCGAACCGTCAATGAGCAGTTCTTC.

CDR3 residues: CASSPPGSTTYEQYF. DNA of the CDR3: TGTGCCAGCTCACCACCCGGCAGTACCACCTACGAGCAGTACTTC. V is TRBV18 and J is TRBJ2-7; unclear D gene. The CDR3 is made up of 15 amino acids. The V end was cut by 0 bases, the J end by 2 bases, with 11 bases between. Germline-derived CDR1 and CDR2 are KGHSH and LQKENI.

The chain employs TRBV12-3 or TRBV12-4 and TRBJ1-1; no reliable D call. The CDR3 is 13 amino acids. Trimming removed 2 bases at V and 1 base at J, with 5 bases between. CDR3 region: CASSLRQNTEAFF. CDR3 nucleotide sequence: TGTGCCAGCAGTTTAAGACAGAACACTGAAGCTTTCTTT.

The chain employs TRBV20-1 and TRBJ2-3; no firm D call. Trimming cost V 3 bases and J 7 bases, with 14 bases left between them. CDR1 and CDR2 (germline): DFQATT, SNEGSKA (reference sequence). The CDR3 has 13 amino acids. CDR3 DNA sequence: TGCAGTGCTAGTTCCCAAGGCTTACATACGCAGTATTTT. This encodes CSASSQGLHTQYF.

This rearrangement joins TRBV7-2 to TRBJ2-5; D remains ambiguous. The CDR3 runs 13 residues. V lost 4 bases and J 4 bases, leaving 10 bases between the germline ends. Germline V lookup: CDR1 SGHTA, CDR2 FQGNSA. The CDR3 reads CASSSWWGETQYF. The CDR3 DNA reads as TGTGCCAGCAGCTCCTGGTGGGGAGAGACCCAGTACTTC.

This chain connects TRBV6-2 or TRBV6-3 to TRBJ2-3, with 8 bases lining up with TRBD2. The V gene's germline CDR1 is MNHEY and CDR2 SVGEGT. The J segment lost 1 base and the V segment lost 4 bases, leaving 1 base of the junction unmatched. The CDR3 length is 14 residues. The CDR3 region is CASSSAGGTDTQYF. In DNA, the CDR3 is TGTGCCAGCAGTTCAGCGGGGGGCACAGATACGCAGTATTTT.

The rearrangement links TRBV27 to TRBJ1-3, with D possibly being TRBD1 (6 bases). The CDR3 contains 14 residues. From germline, CDR1 is MNHEY and CDR2 SMNVEV (reference sequence). V gave up 6 bases and J gave up 8 bases, with 17 bases separating them. The CDR3 nucleotides are TGTGCCAGCAGCCCTAGGGGGGCGACGGACACCATATATTTT. Translating it yields CASSPRGATDTIYF.

The V call is TRBV7-2, the J call TRBJ1-2; 8 positions agree with TRBD1. Germline V gene data show CDR1 as SGHTA and CDR2 as FQGNSA. The CDR3 is 14 residues long. V was clipped by 1 base and J by 6 bases; unmatched bases: 4. CDR3 bases: TGTGCCAGCAGCTTAGTTCACAGGGGGGATGGCTACACCTTC. Translation gives CASSLVHRGDGYTF.

This chain joins TRBV5-4 and TRBJ2-2, with a tentative D call TRBD1 (6 bases). Trimming took off 4 bases at V and 6 bases at J, with 10 bases between the two ends. This CDR3 has 13 amino acids. CDR1 and CDR2 (germline): SGHNT, YYREEE (reference sequence). The CDR3 region has the DNA TGTGCCAGCAGCCTACAGGGCGCCGGGGAGCTGTTTTTT. It encodes CASSLQGAGELFF.

CDR3 nucleotide sequence: TGTGCCAGCAGCTTGTTGCAGGGGGTTAACGAGCAGTACTTC. It codes for CASSLLQGVNEQYF. V gene TRBV5-6 combines with J gene TRBJ2-7; the match to TRBD1 covers 7 bases. The CDR3 is made up of 14 amino acids. The germline V gene has CDR1 SGHDT and CDR2 YYEEEE. V was pared by 1 base and J by 5 bases, with 6 bases of the junction left unmatched.

This chain links TRBV5-3 with TRBJ1-5, with 7 bases matching TRBD1. TRBV5-3 is noted as an ORF with a role that remains uncertain. This CDR3 is 16 amino acids long. V lost 4 bases and J lost 1; bases outside the gene matches: 8. CDR3 loop: CARSIQGPASNQPQHF. DNA of the CDR3: TGTGCCAGAAGCATACAGGGGCCCGCGAGCAATCAGCCCCAGCATTTT.

Only a few counts were recorded for this clone. The CDR3 DNA is TGTGCCAGCAGCTCCCAGACAGGGGGAAGTGAAGCTTTCTTT. The encoded protein is CASSSQTGGSEAFF. The rearrangement joins TRBV4-2 to TRBJ1-1, with 9 bases that match TRBD1. Germline trimming cut 5 bases from V and 7 bases from J; bases unmatched to any gene: 8. The V gene's germline CDR1 is LGHNA and CDR2 YNFKEQ. The CDR3 sequence is 14 residues long.

The table lists this clone with a count of one. This rearrangement joins TRBV6-2 or TRBV6-3 to TRBJ2-5; the D gene could be TRBD1 or TRBD2 (5 bases each). This CDR3 spans 17 amino acids. Germline values: CDR1 MNHEY, CDR2 SVGEGT. The V gene lost 0 bases and the J gene lost 5 bases, with 19 bases spanning the gap. The CDR3 coding sequence is TGTGCCAGCAGTTACTCCTTAACAGAGGGGCCCTGGGAGACCCAGTACTTC. As protein: CASSYSLTEGPWETQYF.

This clone has a single count. The V call is TRBV28, the J call TRBJ2-7; 7 bases agree with TRBD1. Trimming removed 5 bases from V and 0 bases from J; junction bases left unmatched: 10. There are 16 residues in the CDR3. In germline, CDR1 is MDHEN, CDR2 SYDVKM. CDR3 nucleotide sequence: TGTGCCAGCAGTGCCCCAGGGGGAGTGGGCTCCTACGAGCAGTACTTC. It translates to CASSAPGGVGSYEQYF.